Shown below are 16 T cell receptor beta chains from a single sample sequenced in a study of cytomegalovirus exposure and HLA in healthy donors. Primers included in the PCR were 60 Vbeta and 13 Jbeta primers. Some clones are missing from TCRdb's copy, which holds only in-frame ones; the method was immunoSEQ multiplex PCR. The table includes 150,000 to 200,000 clones, over 70% detected once. What was sequenced was PBMCs. These receptors were obtained from a man aged 25-40 years in good health and CMV-seropositive.

The chain carries TRBV7-9 and TRBJ1-1, with D possibly matching TRBD1 (5 bases). V lost 2 bases to trimming and J lost 2 bases, with 12 bases between them. CDR3 length equals 15 residues. Germline CDR1 is SEHNR and CDR2 is FQNEAQ (reference sequence). CDR3 in amino acids: CASSLTGTVNTEAFF. The CDR3 DNA is TGTGCCAGCAGCTTAACAGGAACGGTAAACACTGAAGCTTTCTTT. Full variable domain (rest looked up from reference TRBV7-9 and TRBJ1-1): DTGVSQNPRHKITKRGQNVTFRCDPISEHNRLYWYRQTLGQGPEFLTYFQNEAQLEKSRLLSDRFSAERPKGSFSTLEIQRTEQGDSAMYLCASSLTGTVNTEAFFGQGTRLTVV.

CDR3 in DNA: TGTGCCAGTGGGACTAGCGGGAGCCGGGCCTACGAGCAGTACTTC. It codes for CASGTSGSRAYEQYF. V usage is TRBV6-5 and J usage is TRBJ2-7; TRBD2 matches at 14 bases. CDR3 size: 15 residues. Germline CDR1 MNHEY, CDR2 SVGAGI. The junction had 6 bases not matched to a gene; V was cut back by 9 bases and J by 2 bases.

The genes are TRBV6-4 and TRBJ1-1; no reliable D call. V was shortened by 3 bases and J by 4 bases, with 12 bases between the two germline ends. The CDR3 is made up of 14 amino acids. CDR1 and CDR2 (germline): MRHNA, SNTAGT. The CDR3 DNA follows: TGTGCCAGCAGTGAGTCGGGGAGGGTCACTGAAGCTTTCTTT. This gives the protein CASSESGRVTEAFF.

The V and J genes are TRBV5-1 and TRBJ1-2; D not resolved. V was cut by 4 bases and J by 4 bases, with 17 bases left in between. Germline lookup yields CDR1 SGHRS and CDR2 YFSETQ. This CDR3 region has 15 residues. CDR3 in amino acids: CASSPAVGTVYGYTF. CDR3 sequence (DNA): TGCGCCAGCAGCCCAGCAGTAGGTACAGTCTATGGCTACACCTTC. The complete variable domain, with remaining parts taken from reference TRBV5-1 and TRBJ1-2, reads KAGVTQTPRYLIKTRGQQVTLSCSPISGHRSVSWYQQTPGQGLQFLFEYFSETQRNKGNFPGRFSGRQFSNSRSEMNVSTLELGDSALYLCASSPAVGTVYGYTFGSGTRLTVV.

This clone occurred once. The gene calls are TRBV5-1 and TRBJ2-3; no definite D call. V was pared by 0 bases and J by 2 bases, with 7 bases between. CDR1 and CDR2 from the germline V gene are SGHRS and YFSETQ. The CDR3 has 14 amino acids. The DNA for the CDR3 is TGCGCCAGCAGCTTGGAACAAGTCACAGATACGCAGTATTTT. Its translation is CASSLEQVTDTQYF.

The CDR3 protein is CASSLLALAGSTDTQYF. The CDR3 coding sequence is TGTGCCAGCAGCTTACTCGCTTTGGCGGGGTCCACAGATACGCAGTATTTT. The chain links TRBV7-3 to TRBJ2-3; possibly TRBD2 for D (6 bases). The CDR3 length is 17 residues. Germline CDR1 SGHTA, CDR2 FQGTGA. V lost 2 bases and J 2 bases, leaving 17 bases between the germline ends.

The chain employs TRBV5-1 and TRBJ2-6; tentatively, D is TRBD2 (5 bases). Trimming removed 1 base at V and 4 bases at J, with 9 bases between. Germline values: CDR1 SGHRS, CDR2 YFSETQ. The CDR3 contains 15 residues. The CDR3 bases are TGCGCCAGCAGCTTGCGGGAAACGGGGGCCAACGTCCTGACTTTC. It specifies CASSLRETGANVLTF.

The rearrangement uses TRBV15 and TRBJ2-5, with 7 positions matching TRBD1. The J call may be incorrect, as the DNA end agrees better with TRBJ2-7. Germline CDR1 and CDR2: LNHNV and YYDKDF (reference sequence). The CDR3 is made up of 16 amino acids. DNA for the CDR3: TGTGCCACCAGCAGAGGTGGTTTGACAGGGTCAAGCGAGCAGTACTTC. Protein product: CATSRGGLTGSSEQYF.

This chain connects TRBV2 to TRBJ2-2; 7 positions match TRBD2. In germline, CDR1 is SNHLY, CDR2 FYNNEI. V shed 10 bases, J shed 3 bases, and the junction held 8 bases outside the gene matches. This CDR3 spans 14 amino acids. The CDR3 loop reads CATSGGLYTGELFF. The CDR3 coding sequence is TGTGCCACCTCGGGAGGCCTTTACACCGGGGAGCTGTTTTTT.

The CDR3 bases are TGTGCCAGCAGCTTAACAGGCCCTCAAGAGACCCAGTACTTC. Encoded protein: CASSLTGPQETQYF. The rearrangement links TRBV7-9 to TRBJ2-5, with D maybe TRBD1 (5 bases). The V gene lost 2 bases and the J gene lost 2 bases, with 9 bases spanning the gap. Germline values: CDR1 SEHNR, CDR2 FQNEAQ (reference sequence). The CDR3 length is 14 residues. The full variable domain, rest sourced from reference TRBV7-9 and TRBJ2-5, is DTGVSQNPRHKITKRGQNVTFRCDPISEHNRLYWYRQTLGQGPEFLTYFQNEAQLEKSRLLSDRFSAERPKGSFSTLEIQRTEQGDSAMYLCASSLTGPQETQYFGPGTRLLVL.

This clone was seen only once. The chain joins TRBV7-2 to TRBJ1-2, with 7 positions matching TRBD1. With 1 base clipped from V and 5 bases from J, the junction kept 4 bases outside the gene matches. The CDR3 sequence is 14 residues long. Germline CDR1 and CDR2: SGHTA and FQGNSA. The CDR3, as DNA: TGTGCCAGCAGCTTAGAAGGGGGCGTGTATGGCTACACCTTC. As protein: CASSLEGGVYGYTF.

The V gene is TRBV19, the J gene TRBJ2-2; tentative D call: TRBD2 (5 bases). The germline V gene encodes CDR1 LNHDA and CDR2 SQIVND (reference sequence). Trimming cost V 3 bases and J 2 bases, with 7 bases left between them. The CDR3 runs 14 residues. The CDR3 here is CASSIGLNTGELFF. The CDR3 coding sequence is TGTGCCAGTAGTATCGGACTTAACACCGGGGAGCTGTTTTTT.

This clone was observed a few times. The rearrangement links TRBV11-2 to TRBJ2-7; 8 bases match TRBD1. Germline V CDR1 and CDR2: SGHAT, FQNNGV. The V and J ends lost 5 bases and 2 bases, in that order; junction bases with no gene match: 8. CDR3 size: 15 residues. Here the CDR3 reads CASSPADRAPYEQYF. The CDR3 nucleotides are TGTGCCAGCAGCCCGGCGGACAGGGCCCCCTACGAGCAGTACTTC.

This chain links TRBV5-1 with TRBJ2-2; D unresolved. This CDR3 region has 15 residues. From germline, CDR1 is SGHRS and CDR2 YFSETQ. V lost 0 bases, J lost 4 bases, and 10 bases lay in between. The CDR3 protein is CASSLESRSTGELFF. CDR3 DNA: TGCGCCAGCAGCTTGGAATCCAGGTCCACCGGGGAGCTGTTTTTT.

The chain carries TRBV18 and TRBJ2-5; 8 bases map to TRBD1. The J segment lost 4 bases and the V segment lost 1 base, leaving 8 bases of the junction unmatched. Germline CDR1 and CDR2: KGHSH and LQKENI. The CDR3 has 16 amino acids. CDR3 nucleotide sequence: TGTGCCAGCTCACCACGGGCAGGGGGCAAGGGAGAGACCCAGTACTTC. It codes for CASSPRAGGKGETQYF.

This chain connects TRBV5-1 to TRBJ2-7, with TRBD2 identical over 11 bases. The CDR3 has 13 residues. With 4 bases clipped from V and 5 bases from J, the junction kept 2 bases outside the gene matches. Germline assignment: CDR1 SGHRS and CDR2 YFSETQ. The CDR3 DNA is TGCGCCAGCAGCCCACTAGCGGGAGACGAGCAGTACTTC. As protein: CASSPLAGDEQYF.